This T cell receptor beta chain is drawn from a study of blood T cell repertoires in COVID-19. Study-wide background: The samples span acute and convalescent COVID-19 from the United States, Italy and Spain. PBMCs, B-cell-depleted T cells, or T cells provided the cDNA or gDNA that made up the material.

There are 15 residues in the CDR3. The V segment lost 6 bases and the J segment 4 bases; nucleotides outside the gene matches: 8. Germline V gene sequence: CDR1 LNHDA, CDR2 SQIVND (reference sequence). Per the original methods: From reference gene primer amplification, estimates of nucleated cell counts were derived. The protocol was immunoSEQ multiplex PCR, while the TCRdb copy is restricted to in-frame clones and leaves out a portion. The V and J calls and the clone size are those of that table, but D and trimming were determined from the DNA. This sample has more than 120,000 clones, with 80% to 90% found just once.

The receptor comes from a man aged 45-65 years who had recovered from COVID-19. Sequencing used peripheral blood. The J gene is TRBJ2-1, the V gene TRBV19, with 8 bases aligning to TRBD1. CDR3 DNA sequence: TGTGCCAGTAGGACCCAGGGGGCAGGGTACAATGAGCAGTTCTTC. This sequence encodes CASRTQGAGYNEQFF.